The following is a TCR beta chain sequence with its context. Its target is unknown. Libraries were prepared by immunoSEQ multiplex PCR; TCRdb keeps only in-frame clonotypes and omits some of them. This table holds under 35,000 clones, about 94% found once. The sample originates from a study of circulating and synovial CD4+ cells in juvenile arthritis. The study's findings and limits: Bulk blood CD4 samples held at least an order of magnitude more or fewer genomes than CPL. The pathogenic-like versus bulk T cell difference escaped Vbeta family analysis.

The sequence was obtained from a human donor with juvenile idiopathic arthritis. The sample comprised CD4+ T cells from blood.

CDR3 loop: CASSSDPYDRKRASGANVLTF. In nucleotides, the CDR3 is TGCGCCAGCAGCTCGGACCCGTACGACAGGAAGAGGGCCTCTGGGGCCAACGTCCTGACTTTC. The chain combines TRBV5-1 with TRBJ2-6; D may be TRBD1 (6 bases). The germline V gene encodes CDR1 SGHRS and CDR2 YFSETQ. This CDR3 has 21 amino acids. V was shortened by 3 bases and J by 0 bases, with 25 bases between the two germline ends. Complete variable domain (other parts from reference TRBV5-1 and TRBJ2-6): KAGVTQTPRYLIKTRGQQVTLSCSPISGHRSVSWYQQTPGQGLQFLFEYFSETQRNKGNFPGRFSGRQFSNSRSEMNVSTLELGDSALYLCASSSDPYDRKRASGANVLTFGAGSRLTVL.